The 4 T cell receptor beta chains listed next were all sequenced from one sample in a study of blood T cells in healthy people across ages. A second PCR, run for roughly 7 to 11 cycles, used a sample-barcoded 5' primer plus a J-beta primer mix. TCRdb re-called the 5' RACE reads with MiXCR, one entry per CDR3 protein. The sample includes around 870,000 distinct CDR3 sequences, under 30% of them seen just once. The sample was blood. These receptors all stem from a woman older than 75 in good health.

The gene calls are TRBV7-2 and TRBJ2-5, with TRBD2 matching over 7 bases. The V gene's germline CDR1 is SGHTA and CDR2 FQGNSA. The CDR3 is 14 residues long. J gave up 11 bases and V 5 bases, and 14 bases lay outside the gene matches. The CDR3 sequence is CASSTPDQAREQYF. Written as DNA, the CDR3 is TGTGCCAGCAGCACGCCGGACCAAGCGCGGGAGCAGTACTTC.

Only a few counts were recorded for this clonotype. J is TRBJ1-6 and V is TRBV5-1; 7 positions agree with TRBD1. The CDR3 covers 15 residues. Germline CDR1 is SGHRS and CDR2 is YFSETQ. With 0 bases clipped from V and 6 bases from J, the junction kept 3 bases outside the gene matches. The CDR3 DNA is TGCGCCAGCAGCTTGGAGTCAGGGGGTAATTCACCCCTCCACTTT. Protein: CASSLESGGNSPLHF.

This clonotype was counted at least ten times. The CDR3 DNA reads TGCGCCAGCAGTATAGCGGGGGGTGCCTACGAGCAGTACTTC. This gives the protein CASSIAGGAYEQYF. V gene TRBV10-2 combines with J gene TRBJ2-7, with TRBD2 matching over 10 bases. The ends lost 5 bases at V and 2 bases at J; junction bases unmatched: 3. CDR3 size: 14 residues. Germline loops: CDR1 WSHSY, CDR2 SAAADI.

Details on this clonotype: At one of its ends the junction is not consistent with the germline gene, which may arise from a read error. V usage is TRBV12-3 or TRBV12-4 and J usage is TRBJ2-3; D remains unclear. The CDR3 consists of 12 residues. CDR3 region: CASRATTDTEYF. The CDR3 bases are TGTGCCAGCAGAGCCACTACAGATACGGAGTATTTT.